This TCR beta chain is from a study of regulatory T cells in long-lasting Graves disease. The wider study: Newly diagnosed Graves' patients took antithyroid drugs under 3 months.

The time point here: newly diagnosed GD, antithyroid drugs for less than 3 months. PBMCs were the source of the RNA used for TCR sequencing. Through Arm-PCR of CDR3 regions and iRepertoire HTBI primers, TCR beta libraries were built. TCRdb reprocessed the multiplex PCR reads via MiXCR and lists one record per CDR3 protein. This table has under 450,000 distinct CDR3 sequences, around 11% appearing once. Germline lookup yields CDR1 SQVTM and CDR2 ANQGSEA. This CDR3 is built from 11 residues. Trimming stripped 3 bases from V and 4 bases from J, with 7 bases between. These data also formed part of another study, on T cells in Graves' hyperthyroidism and ophthalmopathy. That study adds: First-round RT-PCR with HTBI primers amplified the TCR CDR3 region.

The receptor was isolated from a woman younger than 30 with Graves disease. The sample consisted of peripheral blood mononuclear cells (PBMCs), taken at new diagnosis, from a patient treated with antithyroid drugs. The J gene is TRBJ2-7, the V gene TRBV29-1; D is uncertain. The CDR3 DNA reads as TGCAGCGTTGATCTCGGGTACGAGCAGTACTTC. Its protein is CSVDLGYEQYF.